Below are 8 T cell receptor beta chains sequenced from a single sample in a study of memory CD4+ T cells and cytomegalovirus serostatus. The sort gate was single viable CD3+CD4+CD8-CD45RO+ cells for memory CD4+ T cells. The data were produced by immunoSEQ multiplex PCR, yet TCRdb's version contains in-frame clones alone and is incomplete. In the table there are roughly 48,000 clones, around four fifths of which are singletons. Sequencing was performed on memory CD4+ T cells from blood. These receptors came from an adult in good health and CMV-seropositive.

This chain connects TRBV5-6 to TRBJ1-2; D is unclear. CDR1 is SGHDT, CDR2 YYEEEE, per germline. Trimming left V 1 base short and J 0 bases short, with 13 bases between. The CDR3 extends over 16 amino acids. CDR3 sequence reads: CASSLIRGNSNYGYTF. The DNA of the CDR3 is TGTGCCAGCAGCTTGATTCGTGGCAACTCTAACTATGGCTACACCTTC.

The V call is TRBV5-6, the J call TRBJ1-6, with D perhaps TRBD1 (6 bases). The CDR3 contains 17 residues. CDR1 SGHDT and CDR2 YYEEEE come from the germline V gene. V shed 6 bases and J shed 1 base, with 17 bases lying between them. As DNA, the CDR3 is TGTGCCAGCACCCGGGGCTGGGGGCAGTCCTATAATTCACCCCTCCACTTT. It yields the protein CASTRGWGQSYNSPLHF.

The J gene is TRBJ2-2, the V gene TRBV19, with TRBD1 as a possible D gene (5 bases). The V end was cut by 6 bases, the J end by 13 bases, with 15 bases between. Germline V lookup: CDR1 LNHDA, CDR2 SQIVND (reference sequence). The CDR3 runs to 12 residues. The CDR3 bases are TGTGCCAGTAGAGTCTGGGGCGGTTGGCTGTTTTTT. Translating it yields CASRVWGGWLFF.

The rearrangement uses TRBV11-2 and TRBJ2-7, with a weak D call TRBD2 (7 bases). The V gene lost 1 base and the J gene lost 3 bases, with 13 bases spanning the gap. CDR1 SGHAT and CDR2 FQNNGV come from the germline V gene. The CDR3 totals 15 residues. For the CDR3, the DNA is TGTGCCAGCAGCTTAGGAGGGGAGGGGGACTACGAGCAGTACTTC. Translated, it gives CASSLGGEGDYEQYF.

Comment on this clone: Other DNA variants within this sample encode the same CDR3. V is TRBV7-9 and J is TRBJ1-2; 9 bases line up with TRBD1. Germline CDR1 SEHNR, CDR2 FQNEAQ (reference sequence). The CDR3 sequence is 14 residues long. The V and J ends lost 1 base and 7 bases, in that order; junction bases with no gene match: 4. The CDR3 is CASSLGTGVGGYTF. CDR3 bases: TGTGCCAGCAGCTTAGGGACAGGGGTCGGTGGCTACACCTTC.

This chain links TRBV4-1 with TRBJ1-1; D perhaps matches TRBD1 (5 bases). The CDR3 totals 16 residues. Germline CDR1 MGHRA, CDR2 YSYEKL. Trimming removed 4 bases at V and 1 base at J, with 16 bases between. The DNA of the CDR3 is TGCGCCAGCAGCCCCCTACCCGGGACCTCGAACACTGAAGCTTTCTTT. The encoded protein is CASSPLPGTSNTEAFF.

The rearrangement joins TRBV4-2 to TRBJ2-1; either TRBD1 or TRBD2 may fit D (6 bases each). The CDR3 sequence is 16 residues long. CDR1 and CDR2 (germline): LGHNA, YNFKEQ. V lost 0 bases, J lost 4 bases, and 13 bases lay in between. The CDR3 region has the DNA TGTGCCAGCAGCCAAGATCCCGGGGGACAATACAATGAGCAGTTCTTC. Translated, it gives CASSQDPGGQYNEQFF.

The CDR3 region is CATRGQGLYGYTF. The CDR3 bases are TGTGCCACGCGGGGACAAGGCCTCTATGGCTACACCTTC. This chain connects TRBV28 to TRBJ1-2; D might be TRBD1 (6 bases). V was trimmed by 10 bases and J by 4 bases, leaving 16 bases between them. Germline V gene data show CDR1 as MDHEN and CDR2 as SYDVKM. The CDR3 runs 13 residues.